This TCR beta chain appears in the sequencing data of a study of OX40 agonist ivuxolimab in advanced cancers. V lost 3 bases and J 2 bases, leaving 12 bases between the germline ends. The germline CDR1 and CDR2 sequences are SGDLS and YYNGEE. The CDR3 covers 15 residues. The repertoire was sequenced with immunoSEQ multiplex PCR; TCRdb's copy has only in-frame clones and lacks some. The table records tens of thousands of clones, about nine tenths of them present only once. V gene TRBV9 combines with J gene TRBJ1-3; D is possibly TRBD1 (5 bases). The sample consisted of CD4+ or CD8+ T cells sorted from blood, taken in a trial of the OX40 agonist ivuxolimab. This TCR was sampled from an adult with an advanced solid tumor such as melanoma, head and neck, liver or kidney cancer. CDR3 amino acids: CASSGHTGAGNTIYF. Written as DNA, the CDR3 is TGTGCCAGCAGCGGACATACAGGTGCTGGAAACACCATATATTTT.